Sequencing of this T cell receptor beta chain was carried out in a study of metastatic and nonmetastatic thyroid tumors. Study background: Blood and tumor or nodule tissue repertoires from malignant and benign thyroid patients were compared.

This clone was counted ten times or more. Antigen unknown. Findings and caveats of the study: Reportedly, malignant thyroid tumors had significantly higher TCR beta diversity than benign nodules, in blood and tumor.

There were no patients who had received any treatment before thyroid surgery. The authors' processing: Built for papillary thyroid cancer, a distant-metastasis classifier drew on CDR3 differences across clinicopathological groups. Via MiXCR, TCRdb re-called the PCR reads. The V and J calls follow TCRdb's processing rather than the paper's. The data show tens of thousands of clones, with 35% to 45% seen just once and approximately 22% held by the top ten. The origin of this receptor is a male donor with papillary thyroid cancer or a benign thyroid nodule (not recorded which). Some clones in this sample may be carry-over from other donors' samples. Sequencing used blood.

CDR3: CASSSRLAGATDTQYF. The CDR3 coding sequence is TGTGCCAGCAGTTCCCGGCTAGCGGGAGCCACAGATACGCAGTATTTT. The rearrangement uses TRBV27 and TRBJ2-3; 10 nucleotides agree with TRBD2. The CDR3 runs 16 residues. The J segment lost 2 bases and the V segment lost 4 bases, leaving 6 bases of the junction unmatched. Germline lookup yields CDR1 MNHEY and CDR2 SMNVEV (reference sequence).